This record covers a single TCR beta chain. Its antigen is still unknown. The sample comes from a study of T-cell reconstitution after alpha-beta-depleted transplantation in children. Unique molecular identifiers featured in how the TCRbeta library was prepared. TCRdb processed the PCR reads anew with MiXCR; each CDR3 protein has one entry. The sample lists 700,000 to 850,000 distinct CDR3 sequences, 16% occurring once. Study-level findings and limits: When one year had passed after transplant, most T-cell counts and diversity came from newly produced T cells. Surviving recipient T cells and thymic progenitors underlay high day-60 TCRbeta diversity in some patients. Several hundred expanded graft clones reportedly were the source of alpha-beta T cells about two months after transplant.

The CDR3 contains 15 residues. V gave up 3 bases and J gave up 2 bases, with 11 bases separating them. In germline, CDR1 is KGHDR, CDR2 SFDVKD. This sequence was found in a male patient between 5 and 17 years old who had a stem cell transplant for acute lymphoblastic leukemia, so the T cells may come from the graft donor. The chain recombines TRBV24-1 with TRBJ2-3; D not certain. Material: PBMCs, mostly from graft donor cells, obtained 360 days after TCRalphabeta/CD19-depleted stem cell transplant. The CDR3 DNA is TGTGCCACCAGTGATGAGAGGAGCCCCACAGATACGCAGTATTTT. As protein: CATSDERSPTDTQYF.